A selection of T cell receptor beta chains follows, all from one sample in a study of breast tumors, draining lymph nodes, adjacent tissues. MiXCR, run by TCRdb on the multiplex PCR reads, gives a single entry per CDR3 protein. The table includes fewer than 200,000 distinct CDR3 sequences, around 33% detected once. The sample taken for sequencing was axillary lymph node tissue. Receptor source: a female donor with breast cancer. Some clones in this sample may be carry-over from other donors' samples. CDR3s include the opening cysteine and the closing phenylalanine or tryptophan. A D gene is named only where the DNA matches it firmly. The size of a clone is reported for some rows only, either as once, few or many, or as a class for expanded clones.

J,D,V,size,CDR3,DNA
TRBJ2-7,TRBD1,TRBV27,many,CASSGGTGGSYEQYF,TGTGCCAGCAGTGGGGGGACAGGGGGCTCCTACGAGCAGTACTTC
TRBJ2-2,TRBD2,TRBV7-6,many,CASSLRLAGLVGELFF,TGTGCCAGCAGCTTAAGGCTAGCGGGTTTAGTCGGGGAGCTGTTTTTT
TRBJ2-3,TRBD2,TRBV7-9,many,CASSLPGTSGGRTDTQYF,TGTGCCAGCAGCTTACCAGGGACTAGCGGGGGCCGCACAGATACGCAGTATTTT
TRBJ2-7,.,TRBV3-1,many,CASSRTGPYEQYF,TGTGCCAGCAGCCGAACGGGACCTTACGAGCAGTACTTC
TRBJ2-6,TRBD1,TRBV5-6,.,CASSYDRAPGASVLTF,TGTGCCAGCAGCTACGACAGGGCCCCTGGGGCCAGCGTCCTGACTTTC
TRBJ2-7,TRBD1,TRBV18,many,CASSAGQGEEQYF,TGTGCCAGCTCAGCGGGACAGGGGGAAGAGCAGTACTTC
TRBJ2-1,.,TRBV7-6,.,CASSRSAFPNEQFF,TGTGCCAGCAGCCGCAGTGCTTTCCCCAATGAGCAGTTCTTC
TRBJ2-3,TRBD2,TRBV7-2,.,CASSLAGGLAADTQYF,TGTGCCAGCAGCTTAGCGGGAGGGTTAGCGGCAGATACGCAGTATTTT
TRBJ2-5,.,TRBV10-3,.,CAISVTSWEAGELAETQYF,TGTGCCATCAGCGTCACTAGCTGGGAGGCGGGCGAATTGGCAGAGACCCAGTACTTC
TRBJ1-2,TRBD1,TRBV9,many,CASSVSGTGDRGYTF,TGTGCCAGCAGCGTATCCGGGACAGGGGACAGGGGCTACACCTTC
TRBJ2-7,.,TRBV7-9,.,CASRPTPRYEQYF,TGTGCCAGCAGACCGACTCCCCGCTACGAGCAGTACTTC
TRBJ1-2,.,TRBV10-3,.,CGISDSGFYLCAWSVLPANYGYTF,.
TRBJ2-7,.,TRBV6-1,.,CASSEVCSYEQYF,TGTGCCAGCAGTGAAGTATGCTCCTACGAGCAGTACTTC
TRBJ1-4,TRBD1,TRBV5-1,once,CASSPDRARNEKLFF,TGCGCCAGCAGCCCGGACAGGGCCCGGAATGAAAAACTGTTTTTT
TRBJ2-1,TRBD2,TRBV20-1,many,CSAPLRGGRPRYNEQFF,TGCAGTGCACCGCTCCGGGGCGGGAGGCCCCGTTACAATGAGCAGTTCTTC
TRBJ2-5,TRBD1,TRBV6-1,once,CASSTTGLQETQYF,TGTGCCAGCAGTACGACAGGGCTACAAGAGACCCAGTACTTC
TRBJ2-1,TRBD2,TRBV7-3,many,CASSPGLAQRGSEQFF,TGTGCCAGCAGCCCGGGACTAGCCCAAAGGGGGAGTGAGCAGTTCTTC
TRBJ2-7,.,TRBV20-1,many,CSAARPQGNSYEQYF,TGCAGTGCTGCCCGACCCCAGGGTAACTCCTACGAGCAGTACTTC
TRBJ1-3,.,TRBV28,few,CASSLVVGSRRGRSGNTIYF,TGTGCCAGCAGTTTGGTCGTTGGATCGAGGAGGGGAAGGTCTGGAAACACCATATATTTT
TRBJ1-1,.,TRBV19,.,CASSMARGTEAFF,TGTGCCAGTAGTATGGCTAGGGGCACTGAAGCTTTCTTT
TRBJ2-7,.,TRBV30,many,CAWSVRSGAYEQYF,TGTGCCTGGAGTGTACGGTCGGGAGCCTACGAGCAGTACTTC
TRBJ1-1,.,TRBV12-3/TRBV12-4,few,CASSLPGNTEAFF,TGTGCCAGCAGTTTACCAGGCAACACTGAAGCTTTCTTT
TRBJ1-6,TRBD1,TRBV10-3,.,CAISESQTRGLWYSPLHF,TGTGCCATCAGTGAGTCTCAGACCAGGGGGCTATGGTATTCACCCCTCCACTTT
TRBJ1-2,TRBD1,TRBV5-4,.,CASSLAPDRALGYGYTF,TGTGCCAGCAGCTTGGCCCCGGACAGGGCATTAGGGTATGGCTACACCTTC
TRBJ1-4,TRBD1,TRBV5-6,.,CASSPGTGQGEKLFF,TGTGCCAGCAGTCCCGGGACAGGGCAGGGCGAAAAACTGTTTTTT
TRBJ2-3,TRBD1,TRBV20-1,.,CSARLRTGGALGDTQYF,TGCAGTGCTAGACTTCGGACAGGGGGAGCCTTGGGAGATACGCAGTATTTT
TRBJ2-7,.,TRBV11-2,many,CASSADSYEQYF,TGTGCCAGCAGCGCGGACAGTTACGAGCAGTACTTC
TRBJ2-2,.,TRBV6-5,many,CASSYMGLGTGELFF,TGTGCCAGCAGTTACATGGGATTAGGCACCGGGGAGCTGTTTTTT
TRBJ1-3,.,TRBV25-1,.,CASSEYRFSNTLYF,TGTGCCAGCAGTGAATACAGGTTCTCAAACACCCTATATTTT
TRBJ2-2,.,TRBV27,many,CASSLTRGTGELFF,TGTGCCAGCAGTTTGACTCGGGGCACCGGGGAGCTGTTTTTT
TRBJ1-6,TRBD1,TRBV6-6,many,CASSHPTGGYNSPLHF,TGTGCCAGCAGTCACCCCACAGGGGGCTATAATTCACCCCTCCACTTT
TRBJ1-1,TRBD1,TRBV5-1,.,CASSPGTGPTTEAFF,TGCGCCAGCAGCCCGGGGACAGGGCCGACCACTGAAGCTTTCTTT
TRBJ1-5,.,TRBV4-1,many,CASSRYSNQPQHF,TGCGCCAGCAGCCGGTATAGCAATCAGCCCCAGCATTTT
TRBJ1-1,.,TRBV4-2,.,CASSQDTTTMNTEAFF,TGTGCCAGCAGCCAAGATACGACGACGATGAACACTGAAGCTTTCTTT
TRBJ2-2,.,TRBV24-1,.,CATSTRVAGELFF,TGTGCCACCTCCACGAGGGTGGCCGGGGAGCTGTTTTTT
TRBJ1-5,.,TRBV7-8,.,CASSLGPIGNQPQHF,TGTGCCAGCAGCTTAGGACCAATTGGCAATCAGCCCCAGCATTTT
TRBJ2-1,.,TRBV29-1,many,CSVMTGRYLNEQFF,TGCAGCGTCATGACAGGGAGGTACCTCAATGAGCAGTTCTTC
TRBJ1-4,.,TRBV5-1,.,CVSSLVAGTNEKLFF,TGCGTCAGCAGCTTGGTCGCCGGGACGAATGAAAAACTGTTTTTT
TRBJ2-7,.,TRBV12-5,many,CAKGRLERVYKQYF,TGTGCTAAGGGCCGCTTGGAGAGGGTGTACAAGCAGTACTTC
TRBJ2-7,.,TRBV29-1,many,CSVEDLRGDEQYF,TGCAGCGTTGAAGATCTCAGGGGAGACGAGCAGTACTTC
TRBJ2-7,TRBD1,TRBV5-1,many,CASTPWTGGYEQYF,TGCGCCAGCACCCCCTGGACAGGGGGGTACGAGCAGTACTTC
TRBJ2-3,TRBD1,TRBV2,many,CASRGQGLWGDTQYF,TGTGCCAGCAGGGGACAGGGACTATGGGGAGATACGCAGTATTTT
TRBJ1-1,.,TRBV15,few,CATSRLRGTEAFF,TGTGCCACCAGCAGACTCAGGGGCACTGAAGCTTTCTTT
TRBJ1-4,TRBD1,TRBV7-9,.,CASSPIRQGANTGVNEKLFF,TGTGCCAGCAGCCCAATCCGACAGGGGGCGAACACCGGGGTCAACGAAAAACTGTTTTTT
TRBJ1-4,.,TRBV3-1,many,CASSQGPRRTGEKLFF,TGTGCCAGCAGCCAAGGTCCTCGGCGGACGGGTGAAAAACTGTTTTTT
TRBJ2-3,TRBD2,TRBV2,many,CASSDKRGYTDTQYF,TGTGCCAGCAGTGATAAGCGGGGCTACACAGATACGCAGTATTTT
TRBJ1-5,.,TRBV27,many,CASSLGAGQPQHF,TGTGCCAGCAGTTTGGGGGCGGGTCAGCCCCAGCATTTT
TRBJ2-3,TRBD2,TRBV5-1,few,CASSPGTSGNMNTQYF,TGCGCCAGCAGCCCGGGGACTAGCGGGAATATGAATACGCAGTATTTT
TRBJ1-3,.,TRBV20-1,.,CSEGGLGPGNTIYF,TGCAGTGAGGGGGGGCTTGGACCTGGAAACACCATATATTTT
TRBJ1-2,TRBD1,TRBV9,many,CASTRGQGFNYGYTF,TGTGCCAGCACCAGAGGACAGGGTTTTAACTATGGCTACACCTTC
TRBJ2-1,TRBD1,TRBV5-1,.,CASSFEGASDEQFF,TGCGCCAGCAGCTTCGAGGGGGCATCGGATGAGCAGTTCTTC
TRBJ2-2,.,TRBV30,many,CAWSEQNGELFF,TGTGCCTGGAGTGAACAGAACGGGGAGCTGTTTTTT
TRBJ2-5,TRBD2,TRBV7-2,.,CASSTNPSGSSQEPQYF,TGTGCCAGCAGCACAAACCCTAGCGGGAGCTCTCAAGAGCCCCAGTACTTC
TRBJ2-3,.,TRBV5-1,many,CASSFLASTDTQYF,TGCGCCAGCAGCTTCCTCGCTAGCACAGATACGCAGTATTTT